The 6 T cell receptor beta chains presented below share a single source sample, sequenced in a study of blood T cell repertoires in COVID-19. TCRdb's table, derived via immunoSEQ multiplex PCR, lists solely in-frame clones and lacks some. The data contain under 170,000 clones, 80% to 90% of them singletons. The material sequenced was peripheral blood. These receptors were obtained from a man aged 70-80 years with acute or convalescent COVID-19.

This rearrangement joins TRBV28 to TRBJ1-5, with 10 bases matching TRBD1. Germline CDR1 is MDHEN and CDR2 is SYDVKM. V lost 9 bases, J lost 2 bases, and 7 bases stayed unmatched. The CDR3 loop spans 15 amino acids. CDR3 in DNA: TGTGCCAGTAACCTGGACAGGGGGGGCAATCAGCCCCAGCATTTT. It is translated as CASNLDRGGNQPQHF. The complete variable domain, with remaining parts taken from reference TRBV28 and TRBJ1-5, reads DVKVTQSSRYLVKRTGEKVFLECVQDMDHENMFWYRQDPGLGLRLIYFSYDVKMKEKGDIPEGYSVSREKKERFSLILESASTNQTSMYLCASNLDRGGNQPQHFGDGTRLSIL.

The CDR3 nucleotides are TGTGCCAGCAGCGTAGGTGGGGGGCCTCTAGCGGGAGTAAACGAGCAGTACTTC. Its translation is CASSVGGGPLAGVNEQYF. The chain combines TRBV7-2 with TRBJ2-7; 10 bases are shared with TRBD2. The CDR3 runs 18 residues. CDR1 SGHTA and CDR2 FQGNSA come from the germline V gene. Trimming removed 5 bases from V and 5 bases from J; junction bases left unmatched: 18.

The CDR3 here is CASSLSGTEFSYEQYF. CDR3 in DNA: TGTGCCAGCAGTCTCTCCGGGACAGAATTCTCCTACGAGCAGTACTTC. This chain links TRBV27 with TRBJ2-7; 7 positions agree with TRBD1. The CDR3 totals 16 residues. Germline-derived CDR1 and CDR2 are MNHEY and SMNVEV (reference sequence). Losses at the gene ends were 5 bases for V and 0 bases for J; bases not matched to a gene: 10.

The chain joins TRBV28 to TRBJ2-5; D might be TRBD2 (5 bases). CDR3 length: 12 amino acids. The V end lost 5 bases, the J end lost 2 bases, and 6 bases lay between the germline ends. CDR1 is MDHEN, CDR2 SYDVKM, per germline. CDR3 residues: CASSPGQETQYF. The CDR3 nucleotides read TGTGCCAGCAGTCCGGGACAAGAGACCCAGTACTTC.

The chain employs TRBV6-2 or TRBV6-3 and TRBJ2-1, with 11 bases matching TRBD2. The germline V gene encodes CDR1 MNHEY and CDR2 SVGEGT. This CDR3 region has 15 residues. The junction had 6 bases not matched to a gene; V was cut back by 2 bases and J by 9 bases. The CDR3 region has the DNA TGTGCCAGCAGTTACGAACTAGCGGGAGCGGTTGAGCAGTTCTTC. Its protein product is CASSYELAGAVEQFF.

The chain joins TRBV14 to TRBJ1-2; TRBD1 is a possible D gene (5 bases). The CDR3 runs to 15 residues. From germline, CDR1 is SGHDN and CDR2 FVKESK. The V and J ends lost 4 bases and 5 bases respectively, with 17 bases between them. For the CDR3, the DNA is TGTGCCAGCAGCCCTTCAGGAGGGGCTTTGTATGGCTACACCTTC. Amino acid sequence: CASSPSGGALYGYTF.